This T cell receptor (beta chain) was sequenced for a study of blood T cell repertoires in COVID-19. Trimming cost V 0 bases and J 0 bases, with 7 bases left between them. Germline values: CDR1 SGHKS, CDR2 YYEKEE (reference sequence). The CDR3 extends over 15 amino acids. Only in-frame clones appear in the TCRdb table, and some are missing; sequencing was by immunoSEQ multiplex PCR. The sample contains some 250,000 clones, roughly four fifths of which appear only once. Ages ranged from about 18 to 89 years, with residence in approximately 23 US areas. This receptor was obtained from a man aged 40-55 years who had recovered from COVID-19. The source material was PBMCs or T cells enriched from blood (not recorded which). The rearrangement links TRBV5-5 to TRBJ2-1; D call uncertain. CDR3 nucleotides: TGTGCCAGCAGCTTGGATGTGAGCTCCTACAATGAGCAGTTCTTC. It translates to CASSLDVSSYNEQFF.